This T cell receptor beta chain was sequenced during a study of blood T cell repertoires in COVID-19. Method: immunoSEQ multiplex PCR; TCRdb's copy keeps in-frame clones and lacks some. The sample records roughly 220,000 clones, 84% being singletons. This clone was seen a single time. From germline, CDR1 is LNHDA and CDR2 SQIVND (reference sequence). The V end lost 3 bases, the J end lost 0 bases, and 6 bases lay between the germline ends. There are 14 residues in the CDR3. The specimen sequenced was peripheral blood. The J gene is TRBJ1-3, the V gene TRBV19; no clear D gene. This TCR was recovered from a man aged 30 to 45 with active or convalescent COVID-19. CDR3 residues: CASSIGSSGNTIYF. The CDR3 region has the DNA TGTGCCAGTAGTATTGGCAGCTCTGGAAACACCATATATTTT.